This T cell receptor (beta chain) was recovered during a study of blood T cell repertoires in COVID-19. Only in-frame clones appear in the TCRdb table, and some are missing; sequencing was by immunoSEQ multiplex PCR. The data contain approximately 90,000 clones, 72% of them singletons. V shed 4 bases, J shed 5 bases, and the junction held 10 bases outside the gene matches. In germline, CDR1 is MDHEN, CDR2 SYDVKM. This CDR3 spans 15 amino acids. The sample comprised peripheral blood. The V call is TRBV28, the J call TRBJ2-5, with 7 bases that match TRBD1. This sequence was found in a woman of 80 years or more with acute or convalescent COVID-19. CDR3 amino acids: CASSSSTGRVETQYF. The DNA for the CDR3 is TGTGCCAGCAGTTCATCGACAGGGAGAGTGGAGACCCAGTACTTC.